What follows are 5 T cell receptor beta chains derived from one specimen sequenced in a study of T-cell reconstitution after alpha-beta-depleted transplantation in children. This sample's TCRbeta library carried unique molecular identifier barcodes. A single record per CDR3 protein comes from TCRdb applying MiXCR to the PCR reads. Here the sample spans 490,000 or so distinct CDR3 sequences, around 12% being singletons. Sequencing was performed on PBMCs from the stem cell graft donor, taken from the stem cell graft. The receptors stem from a human donor who donated a stem cell graft to a child with combined immunodeficiency.

The table lists this clonotype with a few counts. The chain carries TRBV6-2 or TRBV6-3 and TRBJ1-2; possible D gene TRBD1, 5 bases. CDR1 and CDR2 from the germline V gene are MNHEY and SVGEGT. This CDR3 region has 15 residues. Trimming took 7 bases from V and 6 from J, leaving 21 bases between them. CDR3 region: CASTHGVAMGDGYTF. CDR3 bases: TGTGCCAGCACCCACGGAGTCGCTATGGGGGATGGCTACACCTTC.

This clonotype was detected only a few times. Relative to the germline gene, one junction end is altered; a read error may explain this. J is TRBJ2-1 and V is TRBV20-1; D possibly corresponds to TRBD1 (6 bases). Germline V gene lookup returns CDR1 DFQATT and CDR2 SNEGSKA (reference sequence). The length of the CDR3 is 16 residues. CDR3 sequence (DNA): TGCTGTGCTAGACACCTTTTAGGGGGATTCTACAATGAGCAGTTCTTC. Translating gives CCARHLLGGFYNEQFF.

At least ten counts were recorded for this clonotype. The V gene is TRBV12-3 or TRBV12-4, the J gene TRBJ2-1, with TRBD2 matching over 7 bases. The V gene end was trimmed by 5 bases and the J gene end by 0 bases; junction bases not matched to a gene: 4. This CDR3 is 15 amino acids long. In DNA, the CDR3 is TGTGCCAGCAGTCCCGGGGGGAGCTCCTACAATGAGCAGTTCTTC. Protein: CASSPGGSSYNEQFF.

Here the CDR3 reads CASSFGSGGPHNEQFF. As DNA, the CDR3 is TGTGCCAGCAGTTTTGGTAGCGGGGGGCCTCACAATGAGCAGTTCTTC. The V gene is TRBV12-3 or TRBV12-4, the J gene TRBJ2-1, with TRBD2 identical over 10 bases. This CDR3 region has 16 residues. The ends lost 3 bases at V and 5 bases at J; junction bases unmatched: 7.

This clonotype came up a few times. This chain uses TRBV9 with TRBJ1-2; D may be TRBD1 (5 bases). This CDR3 is built from 16 residues. Trimming cost V 4 bases and J 5 bases, with 21 bases left between them. Germline V gene sequence: CDR1 SGDLS, CDR2 YYNGEE. The CDR3 here is CASSRPTRGLLYGYTF. The DNA of the CDR3 is TGTGCCAGCAGCAGACCGACTCGGGGCCTGTTATATGGCTACACCTTC.